This record covers a single TCR beta chain. Its antigen remains unidentified. Regulatory T cells were sorted from thawed PBMCs rested overnight at 37°C with approximately 190 IU/ml IL-2. The CDR3 consists of 16 residues. The junction had 6 bases not matched to a gene; V was cut back by 9 bases and J by 4 bases. Germline V gives CDR1 SNHLY, CDR2 FYNNEI. This specimen comes from a study of Tregs in tolerant kidney transplant recipients. Overall study results and limits: No direct test of biological reproducibility was done here. Expanding Tregs on activated donor B cells appeared to best identify donor-specific TCRbeta clones.

Assay used: immunoSEQ multiplex PCR; TCRdb lists only in-frame clones, some missing. Seen here are approximately 43,000 clones, 91% observed once, and the top ten hold around 0.67%. This clonotype originated in a human donor in good health. Sequences were obtained from Tregs from blood. The rearrangement links TRBV2 to TRBJ2-1; 16 nucleotides align to TRBD2. The CDR3 is CARTGTSGREYNEQFF. CDR3 sequence (DNA): TGTGCCAGAACAGGGACTAGCGGGAGGGAGTACAATGAGCAGTTCTTC.